The 9 T cell receptor beta chains presented below share a single source sample, sequenced in a study of cytomegalovirus exposure and HLA in healthy donors. 60 Vbeta and 13 Jbeta primers were used in PCR. Profiling relied on immunoSEQ multiplex PCR, and the TCRdb table lists in-frame clones only, not all of them. The data contain around 72,000 clones, 66% of them singletons. Material: PBMCs. The receptors derive from a man in his forties in good health and CMV-seropositive.

V gene TRBV10-3 combines with J gene TRBJ1-5; TRBD1 might be the D (6 bases). This CDR3 is built from 16 residues. The germline V and J ends were trimmed by 2 bases and 4 bases, with 15 bases remaining between them. Germline V lookup: CDR1 ENHRY, CDR2 SYGVKD. The CDR3 DNA follows: TGTGCCATCAGTGAGAGAGGGGGTGGGCAAAATCAGCCCCAGCATTTT. Translating it yields CAISERGGGQNQPQHF.

V is TRBV7-3 and J is TRBJ1-1; D unresolved. The CDR3 is made up of 13 amino acids. CDR1 is SGHTA and CDR2 is FQGTGA in the germline V gene. Trimming took 3 bases from V and 0 from J, leaving 5 bases between them. CDR3 nucleotides: TGTGCCAGCAGCTTCGCAGTGAACACTGAAGCTTTCTTT. It is translated as CASSFAVNTEAFF.

As regards this clone: At one of its ends the junction is not consistent with the germline gene, which may arise from a read error. Other DNA sequences in the sample encode the same CDR3. The chain employs TRBV2 and TRBJ1-2; the match to TRBD1 covers 9 bases. From germline, CDR1 is SNHLY and CDR2 FYNNEI. The length of the CDR3 is 11 residues. The CDR3 sequence is CASGTGKGYTF. In nucleotides, the CDR3 is TGTGCCAGCGGGACAGGGAAGGGCTACACCTTT.

This clone was seen only a few times. This sequence joins TRBV30 and TRBJ1-1; D remains ambiguous. Germline-derived CDR1 and CDR2 are GTSNPN and SVGIG (reference sequence). V was shortened by 4 bases and J by 2 bases, with 11 bases between the two germline ends. The CDR3 totals 13 residues. The CDR3 DNA sequence: TGTGCCTGGAAAAAAAGCGGTAACACTGAAGCTTTCTTT. Protein sequence: CAWKKSGNTEAFF. Together with reference TRBV30 and TRBJ1-1, the CDR3 gives the full variable domain: SQTIHQWPATLVQPVGSPLSLECTVEGTSNPNLYWYRQAAGRGLQLLFYSVGIGQISSEVPQNLSASRPQDRQFILSSKKLLLSDSGFYLCAWKKSGNTEAFFGQGTRLTVV.

This clone was recorded a few times. The genes are TRBV15 and TRBJ1-2, with D uncertain. V was trimmed by 2 bases and J by 6 bases, leaving 16 bases between them. The germline V gene has CDR1 LNHNV and CDR2 YYDKDF (reference sequence). The CDR3 runs to 15 residues. CDR3 nucleotides: TGTGCCACCAGCAGATCCCGGGAGGGAAGGGATGGCTACACCTTC. Amino acid sequence: CATSRSREGRDGYTF.

The J gene is TRBJ2-3, the V gene TRBV15; D may be TRBD2 (6 bases). V lost 4 bases to trimming and J lost 6 bases, with 8 bases between them. The CDR3 totals 12 residues. Per germline, CDR1 LNHNV and CDR2 YYDKDF (reference sequence). Written as DNA, the CDR3 is TGTGCCACCAGCATGGGGGGTGATACGCAGTATTTT. Protein sequence: CATSMGGDTQYF.

The rearrangement uses TRBV29-1 and TRBJ2-5, with 7 bases fitting TRBD1. The DNA end lines up better with TRBJ2-7; the J call may be wrong. This CDR3 is 13 amino acids long. Per the germline V gene, CDR1 is SQVTM and CDR2 is ANQGSEA. This CDR3 reads CSVVQGSSYEQYF. In DNA form, the CDR3 reads TGCAGCGTTGTACAGGGGAGCTCCTACGAGCAGTACTTC.

V gene TRBV11-3 combines with J gene TRBJ2-7, with 10 bases identical to TRBD1. V lost 5 bases, J lost 1 base, and 5 bases stayed unmatched. CDR3 length equals 15 residues. CDR1 SGHNT and CDR2 YENEEA come from the germline V gene. The CDR3 here is CASSLGQGVSYEQYF. The CDR3 coding sequence is TGTGCCAGCAGCCTCGGACAGGGGGTTTCCTACGAGCAGTACTTC.

This clone turned up a few times. The chain is built from TRBV7-6 and TRBJ2-5, with 7 positions matching TRBD1. The CDR3 is made up of 16 amino acids. V was clipped by 5 bases and J by 2 bases; unmatched bases: 11. Germline lookup yields CDR1 SGHVS and CDR2 FNYEAQ. The CDR3: CASSPTRTGTQETQYF. Here the CDR3 DNA reads TGTGCCAGCAGCCCCACCCGGACAGGAACGCAAGAGACCCAGTACTTC.